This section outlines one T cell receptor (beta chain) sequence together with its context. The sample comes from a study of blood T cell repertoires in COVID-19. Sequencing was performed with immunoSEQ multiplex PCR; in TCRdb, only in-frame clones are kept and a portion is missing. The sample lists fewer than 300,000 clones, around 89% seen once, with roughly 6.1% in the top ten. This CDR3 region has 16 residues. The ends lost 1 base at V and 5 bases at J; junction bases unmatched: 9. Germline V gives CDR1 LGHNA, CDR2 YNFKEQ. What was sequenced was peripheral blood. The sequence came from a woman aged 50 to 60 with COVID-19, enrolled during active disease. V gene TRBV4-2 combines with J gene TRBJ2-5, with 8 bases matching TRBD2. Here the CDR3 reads CASSQGSGTRGETQYF. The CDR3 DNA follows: TGTGCCAGCAGCCAAGGATCCGGGACTAGGGGGGAGACCCAGTACTTC.